The T cell receptor (beta chain) under discussion was sequenced for a study of blood T cell repertoires in COVID-19. The wider study: Researchers got acute and convalescent COVID-19 samples from the United States, Italy and Spain.

Original data processing: Amplifying reference gene primers gave estimates of nucleated cell counts. The data were produced by immunoSEQ multiplex PCR, yet TCRdb's version contains in-frame clones alone and is incomplete. From that table come the V and J calls and clone size; the DNA was used to work out D and trimming. Seen here are about half a million clones, approximately 85% observed once, and the top ten hold approximately 2.9%. The trim removed 6 bases at V and 2 bases at J, leaving 0 bases unmatched. CDR1 MDHEN and CDR2 SYDVKM come from the germline V gene. The CDR3 extends over 14 amino acids. This clone was detected a few times. The same CDR3 is also encoded by other DNA sequences in this sample.

The sequence derives from a human donor in a cohort sampled during active COVID-19. The J gene is TRBJ2-2, the V gene TRBV28, with 10 bases lining up with TRBD1. Sequencing was carried out using peripheral blood. The CDR3 DNA reads TGTGCCAGCAGGACAGGGGGCAACACCGGGGAGCTGTTTTTT. Translation gives CASRTGGNTGELFF.